The 11 T cell receptor beta chains below all came from one sample that was sequenced in a study of blood T cells in healthy people across ages. The use of a sample-barcoded 5' primer and a J-beta primer mix characterized a second PCR of 7 to 11 cycles. TCRdb reanalysed the 5' RACE reads using MiXCR and keeps one entry per CDR3 protein. The sample includes more than 700,000 distinct CDR3 sequences, 50% to 65% of them seen just once. Sequenced sample: blood. The source is a man older than 75 in good health.

The chain combines TRBV20-1 with TRBJ2-3; 13 bases line up with TRBD2. Germline CDR1 is DFQATT and CDR2 is SNEGSKA (reference sequence). The J segment lost 14 bases and the V segment lost 5 bases, leaving 16 bases of the junction unmatched. The length of the CDR3 is 15 residues. For the CDR3, the DNA is TGCAGTGCTTTCCCGACTAGCGGGAGGAGCAGATACGCGTATTTT. This encodes CSAFPTSGRSRYAYF.

This chain connects TRBV15 to TRBJ2-1; 8 bases match TRBD1. Per germline, CDR1 LNHNV and CDR2 YYDKDF (reference sequence). This CDR3 comprises 17 residues. After removal of 3 bases from V and 10 bases from J, the junction contained 17 bases not matched to a gene. The CDR3 is CATSRTIGTGPDEEQFF. The CDR3 DNA is TGTGCCACCAGCAGGACAATCGGGACAGGTCCAGATGAGGAGCAGTTCTTC.

The chain employs TRBV5-1 and TRBJ2-4; no clear D gene. The DNA end is a closer match to TRBJ2-7, so the J assignment may be wrong. The V gene's germline CDR1 is SGHRS and CDR2 YFSETQ. The CDR3 has 15 residues. This CDR3 reads CASSTGRLGNAEQYF. In DNA, the CDR3 is TGCGCCAGCAGCACCGGACGTCTAGGGAACGCCGAGCAGTACTTC.

V is TRBV6-5 and J is TRBJ1-5; D unresolved. Germline CDR1 reads MNHEY; CDR2 reads SVGAGI. Trimming cost V 2 bases and J 5 bases, with 7 bases left between them. This CDR3 is 13 amino acids long. CDR3 sequence reads: CASSYGQDQPQHF. The CDR3 DNA follows: TGTGCCAGCAGTTACGGGCAGGATCAGCCCCAGCATTTT.

This clonotype has just a few counts. V is TRBV10-2 and J is TRBJ2-1, with 8 bases that match TRBD2. The length of the CDR3 is 14 residues. Looked up from germline, CDR1 is WSHSY and CDR2 is SAAADI. V was clipped by 8 bases and J by 7 bases; unmatched bases: 10. CDR3 in amino acids: CASLGGRLQNEQFF. The DNA for the CDR3 is TGCGCCAGCCTTGGCGGGAGGCTACAGAATGAGCAGTTCTTC.

This clonotype is a singleton in its sample. The chain uses TRBV20-1 and TRBJ2-3; TRBD2 aligns across 11 bases. Trimming removed 5 bases from V and 6 bases from J; junction bases left unmatched: 7. The CDR3 is 14 amino acids. Germline CDR1 and CDR2: DFQATT and SNEGSKA (reference sequence). The CDR3 here is CSASLAGGGDTQYF. The CDR3 nucleotides are TGCAGTGCTTCCCTAGCGGGAGGAGGGGATACGCAGTATTTT.

This clonotype showed up just once. The chain has TRBV30 and TRBJ1-3; D unclear. V lost 2 bases and J 3 bases, leaving 11 bases between the germline ends. Germline V gene data show CDR1 as GTSNPN and CDR2 as SVGIG (reference sequence). CDR3 length: 14 amino acids. In DNA, the CDR3 is TGTGCCTGGAGTCCAAACAGCCTTGGAAACACCATATATTTT. Translating gives CAWSPNSLGNTIYF.

This clonotype turned up a few times. The chain carries TRBV27 and TRBJ1-1; 12 nucleotides match TRBD1. CDR3 length: 15 residues. Trimming took 7 bases from V and 3 from J; bases not matched to a gene: 6. Germline assignment: CDR1 MNHEY and CDR2 SMNVEV (reference sequence). The CDR3 DNA reads TGTGCCAGCACGGGGACAGGGGGCAGGTACACTGAAGCTTTCTTT. Residues: CASTGTGGRYTEAFF.

This clonotype was detected only a few times. The J gene is TRBJ2-3, the V gene TRBV6-6, with D possibly TRBD2 on 5 matching bases. This CDR3 is 12 amino acids long. Germline-derived CDR1 and CDR2 are MNHNY and SVGAGI (reference sequence). V lost 6 bases, J lost 14 bases, and 18 bases lay in between. CDR3 in DNA: TGTGCCAGCAGCGCTAGCCCCAGATACGCGTATTTT. Amino acid sequence: CASSASPRYAYF.

This clonotype has a handful of counts. CDR3 in DNA: TGTGCCAGCAGTTTAGTCAGGGTTCGAGATACGCAGTATTTT. Encoded protein: CASSLVRVRDTQYF. The chain employs TRBV12-3 or TRBV12-4 and TRBJ2-3, with D perhaps TRBD1 (5 bases). Trimming shortened V by 1 base and J by 5 bases, and 10 bases separated the two germline ends. The CDR3 has 14 amino acids.

This clonotype has only a few counts. The chain joins TRBV5-1 to TRBJ2-5; TRBD1 agrees at 7 bases. Losses at the gene ends were 0 bases for V and 6 bases for J; bases not matched to a gene: 5. Germline CDR1 SGHRS, CDR2 YFSETQ. The CDR3 spans 14 residues. The CDR3 nucleotides read TGCGCCAGCAGCTTGGCCGGCAGGGGGAAGACCCAGTACTTC. As protein: CASSLAGRGKTQYF.